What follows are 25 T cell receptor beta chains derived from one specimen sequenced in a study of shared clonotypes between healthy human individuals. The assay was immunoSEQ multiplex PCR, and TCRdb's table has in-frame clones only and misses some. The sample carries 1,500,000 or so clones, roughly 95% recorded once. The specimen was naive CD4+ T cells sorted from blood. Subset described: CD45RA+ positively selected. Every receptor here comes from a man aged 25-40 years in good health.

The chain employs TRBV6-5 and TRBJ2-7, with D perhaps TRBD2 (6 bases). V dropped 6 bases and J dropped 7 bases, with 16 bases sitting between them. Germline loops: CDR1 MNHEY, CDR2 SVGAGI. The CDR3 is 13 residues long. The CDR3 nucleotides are TGTGCCAGCAGCGCGGGACCGAAGGGTGAGCAGTACTTC. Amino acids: CASSAGPKGEQYF.

The CDR3 sequence: CASSLITPNEFTDTQYF. CDR3 in DNA: TGTGCCAGCAGCTTAATTACACCCAACGAATTCACAGATACGCAGTATTTT. The chain recombines TRBV7-9 with TRBJ2-3; D gene uncertain. Per germline, CDR1 SEHNR and CDR2 FQNEAQ (reference sequence). V dropped 2 bases and J dropped 2 bases, with 17 bases sitting between them. CDR3 length equals 17 residues.

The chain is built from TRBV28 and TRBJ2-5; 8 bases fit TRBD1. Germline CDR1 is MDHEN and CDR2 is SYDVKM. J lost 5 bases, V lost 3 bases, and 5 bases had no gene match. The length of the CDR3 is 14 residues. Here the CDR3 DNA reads TGTGCCAGCAGTTTCTCAGGGGGCTGGGAGACCCAGTACTTC. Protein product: CASSFSGGWETQYF.

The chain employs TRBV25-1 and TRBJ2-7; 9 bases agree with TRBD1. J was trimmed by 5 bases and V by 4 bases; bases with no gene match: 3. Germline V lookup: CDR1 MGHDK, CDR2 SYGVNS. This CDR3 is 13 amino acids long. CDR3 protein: CASSGGQGHEQYF. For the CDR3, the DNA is TGTGCCAGCAGTGGGGGACAGGGCCACGAGCAGTACTTC.

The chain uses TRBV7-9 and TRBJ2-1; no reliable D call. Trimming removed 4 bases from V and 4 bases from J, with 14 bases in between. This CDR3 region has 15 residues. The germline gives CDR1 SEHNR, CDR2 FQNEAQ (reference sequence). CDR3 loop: CASSSVLAIYNEQFF. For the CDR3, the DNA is TGTGCCAGCAGCTCAGTTTTGGCTATATACAATGAGCAGTTCTTC.

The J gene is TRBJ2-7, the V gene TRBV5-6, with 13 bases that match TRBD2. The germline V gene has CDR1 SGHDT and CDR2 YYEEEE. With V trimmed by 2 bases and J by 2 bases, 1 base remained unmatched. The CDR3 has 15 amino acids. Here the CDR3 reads CASSFTSGRAYEQYF. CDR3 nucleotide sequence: TGTGCCAGCAGCTTCACTAGCGGGAGGGCCTACGAGCAGTACTTC.

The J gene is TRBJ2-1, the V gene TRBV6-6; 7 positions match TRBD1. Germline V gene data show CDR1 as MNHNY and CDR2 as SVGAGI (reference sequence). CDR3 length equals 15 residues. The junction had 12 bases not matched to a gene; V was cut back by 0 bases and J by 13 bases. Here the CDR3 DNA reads TGTGCCAGCAGTTACTCGGGCAGCCCAGGGGGACGACAGTTCTTC. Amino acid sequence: CASSYSGSPGGRQFF.

Here the CDR3 DNA reads TGTGCCAGCAGCCGGGTCGGGAGGGTCGAGCAGTACTTC. Translating gives CASSRVGRVEQYF. The chain couples TRBV14 to TRBJ2-7; 8 bases agree with TRBD2. The CDR3 totals 13 residues. Germline trimming cut 4 bases from V and 6 bases from J; bases unmatched to any gene: 5. The germline V gene has CDR1 SGHDN and CDR2 FVKESK.

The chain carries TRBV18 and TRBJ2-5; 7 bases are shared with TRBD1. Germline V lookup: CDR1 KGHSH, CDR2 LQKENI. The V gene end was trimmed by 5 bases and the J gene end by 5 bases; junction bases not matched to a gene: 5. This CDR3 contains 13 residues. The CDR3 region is CASSRGQWETQYF. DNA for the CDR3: TGTGCCAGCTCAAGGGGACAGTGGGAGACCCAGTACTTC.

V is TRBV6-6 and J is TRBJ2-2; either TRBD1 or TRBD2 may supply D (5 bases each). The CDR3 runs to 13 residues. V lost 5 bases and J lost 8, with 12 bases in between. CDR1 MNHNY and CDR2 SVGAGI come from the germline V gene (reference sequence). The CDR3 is CASSGDAAGELFF. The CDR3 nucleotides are TGTGCCAGCAGTGGGGACGCCGCGGGGGAGCTGTTTTTT.

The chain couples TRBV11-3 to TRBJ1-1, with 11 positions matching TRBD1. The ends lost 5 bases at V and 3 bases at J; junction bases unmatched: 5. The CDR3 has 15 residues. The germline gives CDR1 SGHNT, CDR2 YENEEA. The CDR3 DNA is TGTGCCAGCAGCAAGGGACAGGGGGAGGACACTGAAGCTTTCTTT. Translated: CASSKGQGEDTEAFF.

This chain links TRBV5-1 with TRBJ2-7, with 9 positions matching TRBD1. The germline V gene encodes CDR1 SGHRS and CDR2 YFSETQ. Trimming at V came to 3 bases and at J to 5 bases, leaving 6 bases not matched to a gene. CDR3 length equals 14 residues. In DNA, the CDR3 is TGCGCCAGCAGCTCAATACAGGGGGCGAACGAGCAGTACTTC. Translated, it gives CASSSIQGANEQYF.

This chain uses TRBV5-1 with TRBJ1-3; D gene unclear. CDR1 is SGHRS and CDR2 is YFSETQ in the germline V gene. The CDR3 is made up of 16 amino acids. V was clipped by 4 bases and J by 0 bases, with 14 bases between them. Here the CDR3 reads CASSLHPSPSGNTIYF. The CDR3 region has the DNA TGCGCCAGCAGCCTACACCCTAGCCCCTCTGGAAACACCATATATTTT.

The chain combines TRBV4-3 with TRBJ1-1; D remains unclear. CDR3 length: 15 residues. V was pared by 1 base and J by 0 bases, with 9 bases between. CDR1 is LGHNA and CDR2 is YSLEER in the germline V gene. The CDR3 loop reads CASSQAAVMNTEAFF. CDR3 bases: TGCGCCAGCAGCCAAGCGGCGGTTATGAACACTGAAGCTTTCTTT.

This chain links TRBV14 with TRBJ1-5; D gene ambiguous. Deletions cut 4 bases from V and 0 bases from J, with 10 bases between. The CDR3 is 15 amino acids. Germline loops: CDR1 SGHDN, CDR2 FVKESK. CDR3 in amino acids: CASSPLRDSNQPQHF. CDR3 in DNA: TGTGCCAGCAGCCCCCTCCGCGATAGCAATCAGCCCCAGCATTTT.

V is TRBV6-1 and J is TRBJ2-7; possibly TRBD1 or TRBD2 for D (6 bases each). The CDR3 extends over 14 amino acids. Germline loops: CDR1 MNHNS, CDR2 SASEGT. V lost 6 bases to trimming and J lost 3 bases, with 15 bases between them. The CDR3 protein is CASSPGGPGYEQYF. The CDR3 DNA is TGTGCCAGCAGCCCTGGGGGGCCCGGCTACGAGCAGTACTTC.

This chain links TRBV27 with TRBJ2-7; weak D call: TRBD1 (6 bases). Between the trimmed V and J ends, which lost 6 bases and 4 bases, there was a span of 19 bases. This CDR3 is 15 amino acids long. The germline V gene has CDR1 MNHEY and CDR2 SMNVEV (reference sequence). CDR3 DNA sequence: TGTGCCAGCAGCACCTACCAGGGGATGAATTACGAGCAGTACTTC. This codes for CASSTYQGMNYEQYF.

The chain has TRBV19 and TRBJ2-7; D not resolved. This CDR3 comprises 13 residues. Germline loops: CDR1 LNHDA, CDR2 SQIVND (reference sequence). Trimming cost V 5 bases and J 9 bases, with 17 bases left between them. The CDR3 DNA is TGTGCCAGTAGTTCCGGTCCGAAGTATGGGCAGTACTTC. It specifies CASSSGPKYGQYF.

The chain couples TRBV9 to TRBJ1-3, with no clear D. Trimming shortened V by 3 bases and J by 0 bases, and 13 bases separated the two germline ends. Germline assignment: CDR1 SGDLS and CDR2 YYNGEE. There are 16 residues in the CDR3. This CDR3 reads CASSEGWRSSGNTIYF. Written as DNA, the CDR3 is TGTGCCAGCAGCGAAGGGTGGCGAAGCTCTGGAAACACCATATATTTT.

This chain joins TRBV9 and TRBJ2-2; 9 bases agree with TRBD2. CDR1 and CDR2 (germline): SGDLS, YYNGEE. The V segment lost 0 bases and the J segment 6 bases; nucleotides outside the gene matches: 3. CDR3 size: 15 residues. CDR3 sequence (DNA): TGTGCCAGCAGCGTAGTAGCGGGAGAGGCCGGGGAGCTGTTTTTT. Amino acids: CASSVVAGEAGELFF.

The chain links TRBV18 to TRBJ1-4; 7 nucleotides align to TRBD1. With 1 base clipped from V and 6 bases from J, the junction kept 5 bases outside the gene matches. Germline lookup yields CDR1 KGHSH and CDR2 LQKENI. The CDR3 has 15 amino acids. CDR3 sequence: CASSPRGGGDEKLFF. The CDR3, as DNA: TGTGCCAGCTCACCACGCGGAGGGGGCGATGAAAAACTGTTTTTT.

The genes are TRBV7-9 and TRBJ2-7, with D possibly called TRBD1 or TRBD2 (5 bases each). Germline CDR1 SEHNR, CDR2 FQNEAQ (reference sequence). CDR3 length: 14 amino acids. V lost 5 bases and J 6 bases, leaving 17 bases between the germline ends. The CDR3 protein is CASSHRDHRLEQYF. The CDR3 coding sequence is TGTGCCAGCAGCCACCGGGACCACAGGCTCGAGCAGTACTTC.

CDR3 region: CASSLAHFLGDEQFF. The CDR3 DNA reads as TGCGCCAGCAGCTTGGCACATTTTCTGGGAGATGAGCAGTTCTTC. The chain is built from TRBV5-1 and TRBJ2-1, with a weak D call TRBD2 (5 bases). Germline CDR1 SGHRS, CDR2 YFSETQ. The CDR3 runs 15 residues. With 0 bases removed from V and 8 bases from J, the gap between germline ends came to 15 bases.

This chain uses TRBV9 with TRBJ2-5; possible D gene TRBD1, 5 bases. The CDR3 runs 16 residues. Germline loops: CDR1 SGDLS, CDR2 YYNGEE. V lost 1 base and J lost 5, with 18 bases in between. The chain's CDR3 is CASSVRGTTMLETQYF. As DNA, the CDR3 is TGTGCCAGCAGCGTAAGGGGAACAACGATGTTGGAGACCCAGTACTTC.

Written as DNA, the CDR3 is TGTGCCAGCAGTAATGGACTCCCAGATACGCAGTATTTT. This sequence encodes CASSNGLPDTQYF. The chain has TRBV6-6 and TRBJ2-3, with a weak D call TRBD2 (5 bases). The V gene's germline CDR1 is MNHNY and CDR2 SVGAGI (reference sequence). CDR3 length: 13 amino acids. V was shortened by 5 bases and J by 4 bases, with 10 bases between the two germline ends.